This T cell receptor (beta chain) was captured by sequencing in a study of CD8 T cells in Susac syndrome. Study summary: Patients with Susac syndrome were therapy-naive, on corticosteroids, or on intravenous immunoglobulin alone at the time that blood was drawn.

TCR beta sequencing was performed on blood CD8+ and CD4+ T cells. In contrast to the negatively isolated CD8+ and CD4+ T cells, TEMRA cells were FACS-enriched. Random hexamers primed reverse transcription of roughly 0.5 to 1 ug RNA. An immunoSEQ multiplex PCR amplified TCR beta CDR3 over 54 Vbeta and 13 Jbeta. A single record per CDR3 protein comes from TCRdb applying MiXCR to the immunoSEQ multiplex PCR reads. The table includes 77,000 or so distinct CDR3 sequences, under 95% detected once. This TCR was sampled from a human donor with Susac syndrome. Sequencing input: CD4+ T cells from PBMCs.

The CDR3 loop is CASSQGPSGYTF. In DNA, the CDR3 is TGTGCCAGCAGCCAAGGCCCCTCTGGCTACACCTTC. V gene TRBV3-1 combines with J gene TRBJ1-2; no clear D gene. Germline V gene data show CDR1 as LGHDT and CDR2 as YNNKEL (reference sequence). The CDR3 is 12 residues long. Deletions cut 1 base from V and 7 bases from J, with 7 bases between.